Listed here are 32 T cell receptor beta chains from one sample, sequenced in a study of identical twins. Via MiXCR, TCRdb re-called the 5' RACE reads, giving one row per CDR3 protein. The sample yields about 530,000 distinct CDR3 sequences, about a fifth seen once. These same data were also listed under a study on yellow fever vaccine responses in identical twins.

Sequencing input: CD4+ T cells sorted from blood. The receptors originated from a woman aged 18-30 years in good health.

The rearrangement joins TRBV29-1 to TRBJ1-1, with D hard to call. V lost 6 bases and J lost 9, with 14 bases in between. The CDR3 sequence is 11 residues long. Germline V lookup: CDR1 SQVTM, CDR2 ANQGSEA. CDR3 protein: CSVFLNRQAFF. The CDR3 DNA sequence: TGCAGCGTATTCCTCAACAGACAAGCTTTCTTT.

The V call is TRBV19, the J call TRBJ1-1; D might be TRBD1 (6 bases). Germline CDR1 reads LNHDA; CDR2 reads SQIVND (reference sequence). The CDR3 runs 15 residues. V lost 1 base, J lost 2 bases, and 11 bases lay in between. The CDR3 DNA is TGTGCCAGTAGTATAGGGACAGCTTTAAACACTGAAGCTTTCTTT. Translation: CASSIGTALNTEAFF.

The V and J genes are TRBV20-1 and TRBJ2-2, with 9 bases matching TRBD2. The trim removed 6 bases at V and 0 bases at J, leaving 5 bases unmatched. The CDR3 is 15 amino acids. Germline V lookup: CDR1 DFQATT, CDR2 SNEGSKA (reference sequence). The CDR3: CSARLAGPNTGELFF. The CDR3 DNA follows: TGCAGTGCAAGGCTAGCGGGACCGAACACCGGGGAGCTGTTTTTT.

The chain joins TRBV10-3 to TRBJ2-7, with a weak D call TRBD1 (6 bases). The ends were cut back, 6 bases at V and 2 bases at J, with 11 bases in the middle. Per germline, CDR1 ENHRY and CDR2 SYGVKD. The CDR3 covers 13 residues. The CDR3 bases are TGTGCCATCAGGGGGGACAAAGCCTACGAGCAGTACTTC. It translates to CAIRGDKAYEQYF.

This CDR3 reads CASTQFTDTQYF. DNA for the CDR3: TGTGCCAGCACCCAATTCACAGATACGCAGTATTTT. The chain uses TRBV12-3 or TRBV12-4 and TRBJ2-3; D remains ambiguous. Trimming took off 7 bases at V and 2 bases at J, with 7 bases between the two ends. This CDR3 is built from 12 residues.

This clonotype has more than one count but fewer than ten. The J gene is TRBJ1-2, the V gene TRBV6-5; 10 bases agree with TRBD1. The CDR3 covers 17 residues. Looked up from germline, CDR1 is MNHEY and CDR2 is SVGAGI. V trimming: 2 bases; J trimming: 7 bases; junction bases outside the gene matches: 13. Written as DNA, the CDR3 is TGTGCCAGCAGTTACGGCTCCGGGACAGGGGCCATTGCTGGCTACACCTTC. Residues: CASSYGSGTGAIAGYTF.

In its sample, this clonotype was seen a few times. The V and J genes are TRBV29-1 and TRBJ2-7; D gene uncertain. V shed 7 bases and J shed 0 bases, with 16 bases lying between them. This CDR3 spans 14 amino acids. In germline, CDR1 is SQVTM, CDR2 ANQGSEA. This chain's CDR3 is CSASVWTASYEQYF. As DNA, the CDR3 is TGCAGCGCCTCAGTCTGGACGGCCTCCTACGAGCAGTACTTC.

The V gene is TRBV5-1, the J gene TRBJ2-5, with TRBD1 as a possible D gene (5 bases). CDR1 and CDR2 from the germline V gene are SGHRS and YFSETQ. This CDR3 is 15 amino acids long. V lost 4 bases to trimming and J lost 0 bases, with 13 bases between them. Here the CDR3 DNA reads TGCGCCAGCAGCATGGACAATCCGTACCAAGAGACCCAGTACTTC. Translating it yields CASSMDNPYQETQYF.

This clonotype was seen only a few times. The V gene is TRBV5-1, the J gene TRBJ2-1; D might be TRBD2 (6 bases). V shed 0 bases and J shed 8 bases, with 15 bases lying between them. CDR3 length: 15 amino acids. Per germline, CDR1 SGHRS and CDR2 YFSETQ. The CDR3: CASSLGSGLRDEQFF. Here the CDR3 DNA reads TGCGCCAGCAGCTTGGGTAGCGGACTCCGGGATGAGCAGTTCTTC.

This clonotype was detected a few times. V and J are TRBV3-1 and TRBJ1-2; tentative D call: TRBD1 (5 bases). The germline gives CDR1 LGHDT, CDR2 YNNKEL (reference sequence). V gave up 1 base and J gave up 5 bases, with 8 bases separating them. This CDR3 spans 13 amino acids. This CDR3 is CASSQGGVYGYTF. The CDR3 DNA reads TGTGCCAGCAGCCAAGGAGGGGTGTATGGCTACACCTTC.

This clonotype has a handful of counts. J is TRBJ2-1 and V is TRBV20-1, with D perhaps matching TRBD2 (5 bases). Germline loops: CDR1 DFQATT, CDR2 SNEGSKA (reference sequence). The ends were cut back, 4 bases at V and 4 bases at J, with 11 bases in the middle. The CDR3 is made up of 13 amino acids. Written as DNA, the CDR3 is TGCAGTGCTACCGCGGGTGGGTACAATGAGCAGTTCTTC. This sequence encodes CSATAGGYNEQFF.

In DNA, the CDR3 is TGCAGTGCTAGGGTAGCGGGAAGGAATGAGCAGTTCTTC. Translated: CSARVAGRNEQFF. The chain couples TRBV20-1 to TRBJ2-1; 8 bases line up with TRBD2. J gave up 7 bases and V 3 bases, and 5 bases lay outside the gene matches. Germline V lookup: CDR1 DFQATT, CDR2 SNEGSKA (reference sequence). The CDR3 spans 13 residues.

The chain employs TRBV5-5 and TRBJ2-2; D unresolved. Per germline, CDR1 SGHKS and CDR2 YYEKEE (reference sequence). CDR3 size: 14 residues. The V end lost 4 bases, the J end lost 1 base, and 8 bases lay between the germline ends. CDR3 residues: CASSRQQNTGELFF. The CDR3 DNA reads as TGTGCCAGCAGCAGGCAACAGAACACCGGGGAGCTGTTTTTT.

This clonotype occurred a few times. The rearrangement joins TRBV10-3 to TRBJ2-3; 11 nucleotides align to TRBD2. The CDR3 extends over 16 amino acids. Germline CDR1 reads ENHRY; CDR2 reads SYGVKD. V was pared by 6 bases and J by 2 bases, with 7 bases of the junction left unmatched. The CDR3 protein is CAISPTSGTLTDTQYF. DNA for the CDR3: TGTGCCATCAGCCCGACTAGCGGGACACTCACAGATACGCAGTATTTT.

This clonotype was seen more than once but under ten times. J is TRBJ2-7 and V is TRBV29-1; D perhaps matches TRBD2 (6 bases). Trimming took 4 bases from V and 0 from J, leaving 25 bases between them. The CDR3 loop spans 18 amino acids. Looked up from germline, CDR1 is SQVTM and CDR2 is ANQGSEA. CDR3 in amino acids: CSVVPRFLGVAASYEQYF. DNA for the CDR3: TGCAGCGTTGTCCCCCGCTTCCTAGGGGTAGCGGCCTCCTACGAGCAGTACTTC.

The chain employs TRBV2 and TRBJ1-1; D gene uncertain. Trimming cost V 7 bases and J 5 bases, with 8 bases left between them. Germline-derived CDR1 and CDR2 are SNHLY and FYNNEI. The CDR3 spans 11 residues. The CDR3 DNA follows: TGTGCCAGCATCCCCATGACTGAAGCTTTCTTT. This encodes CASIPMTEAFF.

The chain couples TRBV11-2 to TRBJ2-7; D unresolved. Germline V gene data show CDR1 as SGHAT and CDR2 as FQNNGV. The CDR3 length is 14 residues. Trimming cost V 3 bases and J 1 base, with 10 bases left between them. CDR3 in DNA: TGTGCCAGCAGCTTCCTGGGCCCTTCCTACGAGCAGTACTTC. Amino acids: CASSFLGPSYEQYF.

This chain joins TRBV4-1 and TRBJ2-7, with TRBD2 identical over 7 bases. The V gene's germline CDR1 is MGHRA and CDR2 YSYEKL. The CDR3 has 15 amino acids. The V segment lost 0 bases and the J segment 2 bases; nucleotides outside the gene matches: 4. The CDR3 protein is CASSQDPAGPYEQYV. The CDR3 DNA reads TGCGCCAGCAGCCAAGATCCAGCGGGGCCCTACGAGCAGTACGTC.

This clonotype was seen more than once but under ten times. CDR3 residues: CASSFQGPLAEQYF. The CDR3 nucleotides are TGTGCCAGCAGTTTTCAGGGCCCTTTAGCAGAGCAGTACTTC. J is TRBJ2-7 and V is TRBV12-3 or TRBV12-4; D is possibly TRBD1 (5 bases). Trimming stripped 3 bases from V and 7 bases from J, with 16 bases between. The length of the CDR3 is 14 residues.

Many counts were recorded for this clonotype. V usage is TRBV12-3 or TRBV12-4 and J usage is TRBJ2-2, with 8 bases aligning to TRBD2. V dropped 5 bases and J dropped 1; count of bases not matched to a gene: 6. This CDR3 is 16 amino acids long. The CDR3 sequence is CASSPMGLGNTGELFF. CDR3 in DNA: TGTGCCAGCAGTCCTATGGGACTAGGGAACACCGGGGAGCTGTTTTTT.

This chain links TRBV29-1 with TRBJ2-1, with a weak D call TRBD2 (6 bases). The germline V and J ends were trimmed by 5 bases and 2 bases, with 13 bases remaining between them. Germline V gene lookup returns CDR1 SQVTM and CDR2 ANQGSEA. The length of the CDR3 is 14 residues. CDR3 region: CSVKSGPTYNEQFF. As DNA, the CDR3 is TGCAGCGTTAAAAGCGGGCCCACCTACAATGAGCAGTTCTTC.

This clonotype was seen more than once but under ten times. This chain links TRBV2 with TRBJ2-5; unclear D gene. The germline CDR1 and CDR2 sequences are SNHLY and FYNNEI. CDR3 size: 10 residues. With 7 bases removed from V and 4 bases from J, the gap between germline ends came to 4 bases. This CDR3 is CASNLETQYF. CDR3 bases: TGTGCCAGCAACTTAGAGACCCAGTACTTC.

The chain carries TRBV20-1 and TRBJ2-5; no definite D call. From germline, CDR1 is DFQATT and CDR2 SNEGSKA (reference sequence). This CDR3 is 12 amino acids long. V lost 3 bases and J 4 bases, leaving 9 bases between the germline ends. CDR3 amino acids: CSASYGLETQYF. The CDR3 DNA is TGCAGTGCTAGTTACGGTTTAGAGACCCAGTACTTC.

The chain carries TRBV12-3 or TRBV12-4 and TRBJ1-4; D is unresolved. V lost 7 bases to trimming and J lost 4 bases, with 13 bases between them. CDR3 size: 14 residues. DNA for the CDR3: TGTGCCAGCACTCCAAGGACTGATAATGAAAAACTGTTTTTT. This encodes CASTPRTDNEKLFF.

The CDR3 spells CASSPMFSGSSYEQYF. In nucleotides, the CDR3 is TGTGCCAGCTCACCAATGTTTAGCGGGAGCTCCTACGAGCAGTACTTC. This chain links TRBV18 with TRBJ2-7; 9 positions agree with TRBD2. Germline V gene data show CDR1 as KGHSH and CDR2 as LQKENI. The CDR3 is made up of 16 amino acids. V lost 2 bases, J lost 0 bases, and 5 bases stayed unmatched.

The rearrangement joins TRBV10-3 to TRBJ2-7; 7 nucleotides agree with TRBD2. After removal of 11 bases from V and 6 bases from J, the junction contained 10 bases not matched to a gene. This CDR3 spans 12 amino acids. CDR1 is ENHRY, CDR2 SYGVKD, per germline. The CDR3 sequence: CAVSLAGPEQYF. The CDR3 bases are TGTGCCGTTTCATTAGCGGGCCCCGAGCAGTACTTC.

This clonotype was seen more than once but under ten times. In DNA, the CDR3 is TGCAGTGCTTGGGCGAGCTCCTACGAGCAGTACGTC. This gives the protein CSAWASSYEQYV. This chain connects TRBV20-1 to TRBJ2-7, with D unclear. V dropped 5 bases and J dropped 0 bases, with 8 bases sitting between them. Germline CDR1 DFQATT, CDR2 SNEGSKA (reference sequence). The CDR3 is made up of 12 amino acids.

CDR3 in DNA: TGCAGTGCTAGAGGAGCTGGGGGACTCCGCACAGATACGCAGTATTTT. Protein sequence: CSARGAGGLRTDTQYF. The chain combines TRBV20-1 with TRBJ2-3; D might be TRBD2 (6 bases). The germline CDR1 and CDR2 sequences are DFQATT and SNEGSKA (reference sequence). The CDR3 has 16 amino acids. Trimming shortened V by 1 base and J by 1 base, and 15 bases separated the two germline ends.

The V call is TRBV28, the J call TRBJ2-3; 8 bases map to TRBD1. The CDR3 covers 14 residues. J was trimmed by 5 bases and V by 5 bases; bases with no gene match: 6. Germline V gene sequence: CDR1 MDHEN, CDR2 SYDVKM. The CDR3 bases are TGTGCCAGCAGTCGAGCAGGGGGCGGAGATACGCAGTATTTT. Its protein is CASSRAGGGDTQYF.

The chain recombines TRBV7-6 with TRBJ2-5, with 9 bases aligning to TRBD1. CDR3 size: 18 residues. CDR1 and CDR2 (germline): SGHVS, FNYEAQ. The V and J ends lost 0 bases and 0 bases, in that order; junction bases with no gene match: 8. This chain's CDR3 is CASSLARTGDPYQETQYF. As DNA, the CDR3 is TGTGCCAGCAGCTTAGCCCGGACAGGGGACCCGTACCAAGAGACCCAGTACTTC.

This clonotype was counted between two and nine times. The CDR3 protein is CASSLLGFPEAFF. The CDR3 DNA reads TGTGCCAGCAGTTTGCTAGGATTTCCTGAAGCTTTCTTT. The chain is built from TRBV27 and TRBJ1-1; D uncertain. Trimming shortened V by 3 bases and J by 6 bases, and 11 bases separated the two germline ends. Germline V gene sequence: CDR1 MNHEY, CDR2 SMNVEV (reference sequence). The CDR3 extends over 13 amino acids.

This clonotype was counted between two and nine times. The chain carries TRBV18 and TRBJ2-2; TRBD2 is a possible D gene (5 bases). Germline assignment: CDR1 KGHSH and CDR2 LQKENI. The V end lost 6 bases, the J end lost 5 bases, and 13 bases lay between the germline ends. The CDR3 runs 14 residues. CDR3 amino acids: CASSRQGSTGELFF. The CDR3 region has the DNA TGTGCCAGCTCGCGCCAAGGGAGTACCGGGGAGCTGTTTTTT.